This T cell receptor beta chain was observed in a study of shared clonotypes between healthy human individuals. In germline, CDR1 is MNHNY, CDR2 SVGAGI (reference sequence). The CDR3 loop spans 12 amino acids. Trimming shortened V by 5 bases and J by 6 bases, and 7 bases separated the two germline ends. Method: immunoSEQ multiplex PCR; TCRdb's copy keeps in-frame clones and lacks some. Among more than 2 million clones, approximately 95% were seen once, and the ten largest hold 0.13%. Study results and limitations: Naive subsets typically showed greater estimated richness than memory subsets. There were few donors, and this limited the genetic and exposure-history diversity represented.

Comments on this clone: Its target is unknown.

Sequencing input: naive CD4+ T cells sorted from blood. Regarding subset: CD45RA+ positively selected. The receptor was isolated from a young man in good health. The V and J genes are TRBV6-6 and TRBJ2-2; unclear D gene. Here the CDR3 reads CASSQPPGELFF. CDR3 nucleotide sequence: TGTGCCAGCAGTCAACCCCCCGGGGAGCTGTTTTTT.